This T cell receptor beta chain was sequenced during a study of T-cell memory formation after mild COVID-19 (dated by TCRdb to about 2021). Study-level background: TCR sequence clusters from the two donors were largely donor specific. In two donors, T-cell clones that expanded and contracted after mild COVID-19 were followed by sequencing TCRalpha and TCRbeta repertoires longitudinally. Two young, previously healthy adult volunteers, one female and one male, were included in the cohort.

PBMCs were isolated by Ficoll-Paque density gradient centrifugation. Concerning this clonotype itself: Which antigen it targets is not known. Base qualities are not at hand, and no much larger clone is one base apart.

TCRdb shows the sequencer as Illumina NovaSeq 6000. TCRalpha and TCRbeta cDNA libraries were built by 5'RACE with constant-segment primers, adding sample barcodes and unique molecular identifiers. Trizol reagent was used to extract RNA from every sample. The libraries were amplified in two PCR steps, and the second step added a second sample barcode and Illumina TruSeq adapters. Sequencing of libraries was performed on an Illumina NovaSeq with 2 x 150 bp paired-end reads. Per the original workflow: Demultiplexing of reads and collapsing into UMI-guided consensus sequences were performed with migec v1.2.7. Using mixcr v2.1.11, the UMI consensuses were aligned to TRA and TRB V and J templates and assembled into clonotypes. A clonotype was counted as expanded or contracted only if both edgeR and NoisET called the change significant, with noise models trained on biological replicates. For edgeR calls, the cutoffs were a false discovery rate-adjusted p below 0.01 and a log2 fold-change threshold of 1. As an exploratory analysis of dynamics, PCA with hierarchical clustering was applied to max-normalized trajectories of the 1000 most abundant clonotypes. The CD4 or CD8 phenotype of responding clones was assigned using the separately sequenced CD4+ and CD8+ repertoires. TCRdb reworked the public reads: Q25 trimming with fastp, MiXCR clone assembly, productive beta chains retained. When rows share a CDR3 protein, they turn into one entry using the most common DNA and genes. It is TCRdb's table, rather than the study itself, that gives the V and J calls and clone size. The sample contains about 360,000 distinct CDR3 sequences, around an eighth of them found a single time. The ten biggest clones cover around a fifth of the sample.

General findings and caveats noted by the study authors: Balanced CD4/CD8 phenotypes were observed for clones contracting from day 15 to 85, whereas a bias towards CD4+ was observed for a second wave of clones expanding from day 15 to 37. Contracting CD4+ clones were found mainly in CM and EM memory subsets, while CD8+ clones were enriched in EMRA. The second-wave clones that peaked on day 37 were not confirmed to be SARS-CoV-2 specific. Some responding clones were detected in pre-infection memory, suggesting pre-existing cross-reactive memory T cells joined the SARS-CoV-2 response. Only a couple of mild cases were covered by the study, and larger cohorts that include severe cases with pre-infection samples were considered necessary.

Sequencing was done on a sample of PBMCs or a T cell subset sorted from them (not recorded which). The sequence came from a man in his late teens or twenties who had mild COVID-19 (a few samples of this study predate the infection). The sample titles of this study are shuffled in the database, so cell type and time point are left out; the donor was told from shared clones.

CDR3 sequence: CASNTQGLDGYTF. The DNA is as follows: TGTGCCAGCAACACACAGGGGCTGGATGGCTACACCTTC. In this chain, TRBV7-8 is recombined with TRBJ1-2; 7 central bases correspond to TRBD1. Compared with germline, V lacks 7 bases and J lacks 6 bases; bases without a gene match: 8. CDR1 and CDR2 are read off the germline V gene as SGHVS and FQNEAQ. Reading from cysteine to phenylalanine, the CDR3 counts 13 amino acids. Only the CDR3 DNA is retained, 39 bases long and in frame from the first base.